Listed here are 12 T cell receptor beta chains from one sample, sequenced in a study of T cells in Graves' hyperthyroidism and ophthalmopathy. Amplified TCR beta CDR3 regions came from RNA transcripts. The HTBI primer set served for first-round RT-PCR of the TCR CDR3. TCRdb used MiXCR to reprocess the multiplex PCR reads, holding one entry per CDR3 protein. The data contain around 600,000 distinct CDR3 sequences, about 14% of them singletons. The source material was blood. These receptors all stem from a woman aged 45-60 years with Graves' ophthalmopathy.

The chain links TRBV4-3 to TRBJ1-4, with TRBD1 matching 8 bases. Germline V gene sequence: CDR1 LGHNA, CDR2 YSLEER. After removal of 2 bases from V and 0 bases from J, the junction contained 8 bases not matched to a gene. This CDR3 region has 18 residues. CDR3 sequence reads: CASSQNPGQVATNEKLFF. The CDR3, as DNA: TGCGCCAGCAGCCAAAATCCGGGACAGGTCGCAACTAATGAAAAACTGTTTTTT.

This clonotype was recorded at least ten times. This sequence joins TRBV20-1 and TRBJ2-1; 7 bases match TRBD1. Germline lookup yields CDR1 DFQATT and CDR2 SNEGSKA (reference sequence). This CDR3 spans 16 amino acids. V shed 6 bases and J 9 bases; nucleotides not matched to a gene: 20. The CDR3 sequence: CSAPWTGSPASGEQFF. The CDR3 DNA sequence: TGCAGTGCACCCTGGACAGGTTCACCGGCCTCGGGTGAGCAGTTCTTC.

The CDR3 is CASSLGARDTQYF. The CDR3, as DNA: TGTGCCAGCAGCTTAGGGGCTAGAGATACGCAGTATTTT. The rearrangement joins TRBV5-6 to TRBJ2-3; D possibly corresponds to TRBD1 (5 bases). Trimming removed 2 bases from V and 5 bases from J, with 9 bases in between. Per germline, CDR1 SGHDT and CDR2 YYEEEE. The CDR3 runs to 13 residues.

About this clonotype itself: A junction boundary mismatches the germline segment, possibly from a read error. This chain links TRBV29-1 with TRBJ1-5; D is unresolved. There are 13 residues in the CDR3. In germline, CDR1 is SQVTM, CDR2 ANQGSEA. The CDR3 is CSIEIGLDQPQHF. In DNA form, the CDR3 reads TGCAGCATTGAAATAGGGTTGGATCAGCCCCAGCATTTT. Drawing the rest from reference TRBV29-1 and TRBJ1-5, the complete variable domain is SAVISQKPSRDICQRGTSLTIQCQVDSQVTMMFWYRQQPGQSLTLIATANQGSEATYESGFVIDKFPISRPNLTFSTLTVSNMSPEDSSIYLCSIEIGLDQPQHFGDGTRLSIL.

This clonotype was picked up a small number of times. The J gene is TRBJ2-3, the V gene TRBV4-2; 8 bases match TRBD2. The CDR3 spans 14 residues. CDR1 and CDR2 (germline): LGHNA, YNFKEQ. Unmatched junction bases numbered 4, after V lost 5 bases and J lost 3 bases. CDR3 sequence (DNA): TGTGCCAGCAGCAACGGGAGGGGTACAGATACGCAGTATTTT. As protein: CASSNGRGTDTQYF.

The sample holds a few counts of this clonotype. The chain uses TRBV7-2 and TRBJ2-7; D is possibly TRBD1 or TRBD2 (5 bases each). The CDR3 extends over 17 amino acids. Germline V gene sequence: CDR1 SGHTA, CDR2 FQGNSA. V dropped 1 base and J dropped 2 bases, with 18 bases sitting between them. The CDR3 DNA is TGTGCCAGCAGCTTAGTTACCGCCGGGACGGCTGCCTACGAGCAGTACTTC. Translated: CASSLVTAGTAAYEQYF.

This clonotype was seen many times. The chain uses TRBV2 and TRBJ1-2; D is possibly TRBD1 (5 bases). CDR3 length equals 14 residues. Germline V gene lookup returns CDR1 SNHLY and CDR2 FYNNEI. Trimming removed 3 bases from V and 8 bases from J, with 16 bases in between. The CDR3 DNA sequence: TGTGCCAGCAGTGATTGGGCAGGGACTGGGGGCTACACCTTC. It specifies CASSDWAGTGGYTF.

This clonotype was seen only a few times. The genes are TRBV28 and TRBJ1-2, with 7 bases fitting TRBD1. CDR1 is MDHEN, CDR2 SYDVKM, per germline. V lost 5 bases, J lost 7 bases, and 4 bases stayed unmatched. The CDR3 totals 12 residues. CDR3 DNA sequence: TGTGCCAGCAGTCGACAGGGTGGTGGCTACACCTTC. Translated: CASSRQGGGYTF.

A few counts support this clonotype. The rearrangement uses TRBV20-1 and TRBJ2-7, with 8 bases that match TRBD1. J gave up 0 bases and V 6 bases, and 19 bases lay outside the gene matches. The CDR3 has 18 amino acids. Germline CDR1 reads DFQATT; CDR2 reads SNEGSKA (reference sequence). The CDR3 protein is CSALTGTGEPQFSYEQYF. The DNA for the CDR3 is TGCAGTGCCCTAACCGGGACAGGAGAACCGCAATTCTCCTACGAGCAGTACTTC.

This clonotype came up a few times. CDR3 sequence (DNA): TGCGCCAGCAGCAAACGGGACAGAAACTACGAGCAGTACTTC. Amino acid sequence: CASSKRDRNYEQYF. The chain couples TRBV5-1 to TRBJ2-7; TRBD1 matches at 7 bases. The trim removed 4 bases at V and 3 bases at J, leaving 7 bases unmatched. CDR3 size: 14 residues. Looked up from germline, CDR1 is SGHRS and CDR2 is YFSETQ. Looking up the rest from reference TRBV5-1 and TRBJ2-7 gives the full variable domain: KAGVTQTPRYLIKTRGQQVTLSCSPISGHRSVSWYQQTPGQGLQFLFEYFSETQRNKGNFPGRFSGRQFSNSRSEMNVSTLELGDSALYLCASSKRDRNYEQYFGPGTRLTVT.

Many counts were recorded for this clonotype. The genes are TRBV6-6 and TRBJ1-2; D call uncertain. V lost 0 bases to trimming and J lost 4 bases, with 9 bases between them. This CDR3 contains 14 residues. The V gene's germline CDR1 is MNHNY and CDR2 SVGAGI (reference sequence). Here the CDR3 DNA reads TGTGCCAGCAGTTACTCGGGGAGCGCCTATGGCTACACCTTC. Amino acid sequence: CASSYSGSAYGYTF.

A remark on this clonotype: At one boundary the junction diverges from the germline segment, which might be a read error. The rearrangement links TRBV15 to TRBJ2-5, with D unclear. Germline CDR1 LNHNV, CDR2 YYDKDF (reference sequence). This CDR3 has 12 amino acids. CDR3: CATSRGQGTQYF. The CDR3 DNA reads TGTGCCACCAGCAGAGGCCAAGGGACCCAGTACTTC.